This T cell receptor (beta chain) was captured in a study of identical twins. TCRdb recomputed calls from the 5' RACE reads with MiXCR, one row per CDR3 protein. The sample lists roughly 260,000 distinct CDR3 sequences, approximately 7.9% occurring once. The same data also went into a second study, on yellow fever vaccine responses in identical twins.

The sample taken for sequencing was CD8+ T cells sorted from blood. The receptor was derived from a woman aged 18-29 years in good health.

The CDR3 region is CAISESLGQVEKPQHF. In DNA form, the CDR3 reads TGTGCCATCAGTGAGTCTTTAGGACAGGTCGAGAAGCCCCAGCATTTT. The genes are TRBV10-3 and TRBJ1-5, with TRBD1 matching 7 bases. With V trimmed by 0 bases and J by 8 bases, 10 bases remained unmatched. The CDR3 length is 16 residues. The V gene's germline CDR1 is ENHRY and CDR2 SYGVKD.